Following are 28 T cell receptor beta chains from one sample sequenced in a study of T cell changes during pregnancy in multiple sclerosis. Method: immunoSEQ multiplex PCR; TCRdb's copy keeps in-frame clones and lacks some. The sample has around 29,000 clones, more than 90% seen once. The source was CD4+ T cells from peripheral blood mononuclear cells, collected in the first trimester of pregnancy. Receptors were obtained from a female donor with multiple sclerosis, enrolled in a pregnancy study.

The genes are TRBV28 and TRBJ2-6; no clear D gene. This CDR3 has 15 residues. The germline CDR1 and CDR2 sequences are MDHEN and SYDVKM. Deletions cut 4 bases from V and 0 bases from J, with 7 bases between. The CDR3 bases are TGTGCCAGCAGTTCTCTCAGCTCTGGGGCCAACGTCCTGACTTTC. Translation gives CASSSLSSGANVLTF.

This clone was detected once. V and J are TRBV5-1 and TRBJ2-6, with D possibly TRBD2 on 5 matching bases. The CDR3 spans 15 residues. Trimming removed 4 bases at V and 2 bases at J, with 10 bases between. Germline V gene lookup returns CDR1 SGHRS and CDR2 YFSETQ. CDR3 bases: TGCGCCAGCAGCCCCGTCGGGGCTGGGGCCAACGTCCTGACTTTC. This translates into CASSPVGAGANVLTF.

The V call is TRBV6-5, the J call TRBJ2-3; TRBD2 agrees at 7 bases. The CDR3 totals 15 residues. Germline values: CDR1 MNHEY, CDR2 SVGAGI. Germline trimming cut 6 bases from V and 3 bases from J; bases unmatched to any gene: 9. The CDR3: CASRTTSLGTDTQYF. CDR3 nucleotides: TGTGCCAGCAGAACGACTAGCTTGGGTACAGATACGCAGTATTTT.

V gene TRBV5-1 combines with J gene TRBJ1-1, with 7 bases matching TRBD1. From germline, CDR1 is SGHRS and CDR2 YFSETQ. J was trimmed by 4 bases and V by 3 bases; bases with no gene match: 6. The CDR3 runs 14 residues. This CDR3 is CASSSQGGGTEAFF. The DNA for the CDR3 is TGCGCCAGCAGCTCCCAGGGGGGTGGCACTGAAGCTTTCTTT.

This rearrangement joins TRBV18 to TRBJ2-3; no clear D. CDR1 and CDR2 from the germline V gene are KGHSH and LQKENI. Trimming removed 3 bases from V and 5 bases from J, with 3 bases in between. The length of the CDR3 is 11 residues. CDR3 coding DNA: TGTGCCAGCTCACCTATAGATACGCAGTATTTT. Amino acid sequence: CASSPIDTQYF.

J is TRBJ1-5 and V is TRBV5-1, with TRBD1 as a possible D gene (5 bases). The CDR3 runs 14 residues. Germline values: CDR1 SGHRS, CDR2 YFSETQ. The ends were cut back, 1 base at V and 4 bases at J, with 9 bases in the middle. CDR3 region: CASSLWGDNQPQHF. The CDR3, as DNA: TGCGCCAGCAGCTTGTGGGGGGATAATCAGCCCCAGCATTTT.

The count of this clone is one. The chain employs TRBV9 and TRBJ2-3; TRBD1 matches 9 bases. This CDR3 is 16 amino acids long. Germline-derived CDR1 and CDR2 are SGDLS and YYNGEE. Trimming took 8 bases from V and 5 from J; bases not matched to a gene: 15. CDR3 bases: TGTGCCAGGGGAGTCCCTTACAGGGGGCAGTTAGATACGCAGTATTTT. Protein sequence: CARGVPYRGQLDTQYF.

The chain links TRBV28 to TRBJ2-5; a weak D match, TRBD2 (6 bases). In germline, CDR1 is MDHEN, CDR2 SYDVKM. This CDR3 has 16 amino acids. V was shortened by 7 bases and J by 2 bases, with 20 bases between the two germline ends. The CDR3 protein is CASNPWGVLKQETQYF. CDR3 sequence (DNA): TGTGCCAGCAACCCTTGGGGGGTCCTGAAGCAAGAGACCCAGTACTTC.

The chain combines TRBV5-1 with TRBJ2-3; the match to TRBD1 covers 9 bases. V lost 1 base, J lost 5 bases, and 2 bases stayed unmatched. CDR1 is SGHRS and CDR2 is YFSETQ in the germline V gene. CDR3 size: 14 residues. The CDR3 sequence: CASSLWTGEDTQYF. CDR3 DNA: TGCGCCAGCAGCTTGTGGACAGGGGAAGATACGCAGTATTTT. Complete variable domain (other parts from reference TRBV5-1 and TRBJ2-3): KAGVTQTPRYLIKTRGQQVTLSCSPISGHRSVSWYQQTPGQGLQFLFEYFSETQRNKGNFPGRFSGRQFSNSRSEMNVSTLELGDSALYLCASSLWTGEDTQYFGPGTRLTVL.

The chain joins TRBV7-2 to TRBJ2-7, with 11 bases that match TRBD1. This CDR3 spans 16 amino acids. The junction had 11 bases not matched to a gene; V was cut back by 5 bases and J by 5 bases. In germline, CDR1 is SGHTA, CDR2 FQGNSA. The CDR3 nucleotides are TGTGCCAGCAGCGCCCGTCGGACAGGGGGCAACGACGAGCAGTACTTC. Encoded protein: CASSARRTGGNDEQYF.

The genes are TRBV10-3 and TRBJ1-1; TRBD1 agrees at 8 bases. Germline V gene lookup returns CDR1 ENHRY and CDR2 SYGVKD. CDR3 length: 14 amino acids. Trimming removed 5 bases from V and 5 bases from J; junction bases left unmatched: 7. CDR3 coding DNA: TGTGCCATCAGTATTACAGGGGGGGAAACTGAAGCTTTCTTT. It specifies CAISITGGETEAFF.

This clone was seen a handful of times. The chain employs TRBV28 and TRBJ1-1; the match to TRBD1 covers 7 bases. J gave up 4 bases and V 5 bases, and 10 bases lay outside the gene matches. The CDR3 loop spans 15 amino acids. Germline V lookup: CDR1 MDHEN, CDR2 SYDVKM. CDR3 amino acids: CASSTLTGIGTEAFF. Written as DNA, the CDR3 is TGTGCCAGCAGTACCTTGACAGGGATCGGCACTGAAGCTTTCTTT. Based on the CDR3 plus reference TRBV28 and TRBJ1-1, the full variable domain is DVKVTQSSRYLVKRTGEKVFLECVQDMDHENMFWYRQDPGLGLRLIYFSYDVKMKEKGDIPEGYSVSREKKERFSLILESASTNQTSMYLCASSTLTGIGTEAFFGQGTRLTVV.

This sequence joins TRBV7-3 and TRBJ2-3; tentatively, D is TRBD2 (6 bases). Looked up from germline, CDR1 is SGHTA and CDR2 is FQGTGA. The CDR3 totals 14 residues. Trimming cost V 2 bases and J 4 bases, with 10 bases left between them. As DNA, the CDR3 is TGTGCCAGCAGCTTAGGGACTCCTCCAGATACGCAGTATTTT. It codes for CASSLGTPPDTQYF.

The V gene is TRBV5-4, the J gene TRBJ1-2, with D perhaps TRBD1 (6 bases). Trimming removed 0 bases from V and 5 bases from J, with 8 bases in between. The CDR3 length is 13 residues. Germline V CDR1 and CDR2: SGHNT, YYREEE (reference sequence). CDR3 sequence reads: CASSLDGQYGYTF. The CDR3 DNA follows: TGTGCCAGCAGCTTGGATGGACAGTATGGCTACACCTTC.

The genes are TRBV7-3 and TRBJ2-1; TRBD1 is a possible D gene (6 bases). The CDR3 sequence is 14 residues long. V gave up 5 bases and J gave up 2 bases, with 10 bases separating them. Per the germline V gene, CDR1 is SGHTA and CDR2 is FQGTGA. In DNA, the CDR3 is TGTGCCAGCAGCCCACGGGACACCTACAATGAGCAGTTCTTC. This sequence encodes CASSPRDTYNEQFF.

This chain connects TRBV27 to TRBJ2-7; weak D call: TRBD1 (5 bases). CDR3 length: 14 residues. CDR1 and CDR2 (germline): MNHEY, SMNVEV (reference sequence). V lost 1 base to trimming and J lost 2 bases, with 9 bases between them. The CDR3 bases are TGTGCCAGCAGTTTATATAGGGGCCCCTACGAGCAGTACTTC. Protein sequence: CASSLYRGPYEQYF.

The gene calls are TRBV7-2 and TRBJ2-3; tentative D call: TRBD2 (6 bases). Trimming pared 5 bases from V and 0 bases from J, leaving 15 bases between. Per the germline V gene, CDR1 is SGHTA and CDR2 is FQGNSA. The CDR3 extends over 16 amino acids. The CDR3 DNA is TGTGCCAGCAGCCCTCAAGCGGGTTTGAGCACAGATACGCAGTATTTT. Translating gives CASSPQAGLSTDTQYF.

V usage is TRBV19 and J usage is TRBJ1-6; weak D call: TRBD1 (5 bases). The CDR3 totals 14 residues. Per germline, CDR1 LNHDA and CDR2 SQIVND (reference sequence). Trimming removed 7 bases from V and 10 bases from J, with 17 bases in between. CDR3 DNA: TGTGCCAGTACCCGAGGGGTGGGAGGCTCACCCCTCCACTTT. Protein sequence: CASTRGVGGSPLHF. Full variable domain (missing parts from reference TRBV19 and TRBJ1-6): DGGITQSPKYLFRKEGQNVTLSCEQNLNHDAMYWYRQDPGQGLRLIYYSQIVNDFQKGDIAEGYSVSREKKESFPLTVTSAQKNPTAFYLCASTRGVGGSPLHFGNGTRLTVT.

The chain carries TRBV6-4 and TRBJ2-7; 11 nucleotides match TRBD1. After removal of 7 bases from V and 6 bases from J, the junction contained 23 bases not matched to a gene. Germline CDR1 and CDR2: MRHNA and SNTAGT. This CDR3 comprises 19 residues. The DNA for the CDR3 is TGTGCCAGCACGCTGCTCCGGGACAGGGGGAGTTCCACCCTCGGCGAGCAGTACTTC. Its translation is CASTLLRDRGSSTLGEQYF.

The chain carries TRBV14 and TRBJ1-1, with a possible D match to TRBD1 (5 bases). V lost 5 bases to trimming and J lost 2 bases, with 9 bases between them. The CDR3 runs to 13 residues. Germline lookup yields CDR1 SGHDN and CDR2 FVKESK. DNA of the CDR3: TGTGCCAGCAGCAAGGGGCCCAACACTGAAGCTTTCTTT. Encoded protein: CASSKGPNTEAFF.

V usage is TRBV19 and J usage is TRBJ1-5; 8 nucleotides match TRBD1. CDR1 and CDR2 from the germline V gene are LNHDA and SQIVND (reference sequence). This CDR3 is built from 15 residues. V was pared by 9 bases and J by 4 bases, with 11 bases of the junction left unmatched. DNA of the CDR3: TGTGCCAGCCGCCCGGACAGGGCCCGGAATCAGCCCCAGCATTTT. It encodes CASRPDRARNQPQHF.

The chain couples TRBV28 to TRBJ1-4; no definite D call. The CDR3 loop spans 16 amino acids. Germline V gene data show CDR1 as MDHEN and CDR2 as SYDVKM. Trimming shortened V by 0 bases and J by 7 bases, and 15 bases separated the two germline ends. The CDR3 region is CASSLWTFTRGEKLFF. DNA of the CDR3: TGTGCCAGCAGTTTATGGACATTTACACGGGGTGAAAAACTGTTTTTT.

The CDR3, as DNA: TGTGCCTGTCTACCGGGACAGGGAAGGTGGTCGACTGAAGCTTTCTTT. It codes for CACLPGQGRWSTEAFF. V is TRBV30 and J is TRBJ1-1, with TRBD1 identical over 9 bases. This CDR3 has 16 amino acids. The germline V gene encodes CDR1 GTSNPN and CDR2 SVGIG (reference sequence). Trimming removed 6 bases from V and 5 bases from J; junction bases left unmatched: 16.

This clone appeared a single time. The chain recombines TRBV2 with TRBJ2-4; 8 bases match TRBD1. V gave up 4 bases and J gave up 9 bases; unmatched junction bases: 5. Germline V gene data show CDR1 as SNHLY and CDR2 as FYNNEI. The CDR3 spans 13 residues. CDR3 sequence (DNA): TGTGCCAGCAGTGGAGGACAGGGCAGCATTCAGTACTTC. This translates into CASSGGQGSIQYF. The complete variable domain, with remaining parts taken from reference TRBV2 and TRBJ2-4, reads EPEVTQTPSHQVTQMGQEVILRCVPISNHLYFYWYRQILGQKVEFLVSFYNNEISEKSEIFDDQFSVERPDGSNFTLKIRSTKLEDSAMYFCASSGGQGSIQYFGAGTRLSVL.

The V and J genes are TRBV10-2 and TRBJ1-2; 7 nucleotides match TRBD1. Germline CDR1 is WSHSY and CDR2 is SAAADI. The CDR3 is made up of 15 amino acids. V was clipped by 6 bases and J by 1 base; unmatched bases: 8. CDR3: CASSDGTEHNYGYTF. CDR3 sequence (DNA): TGCGCCAGCAGCGACGGGACAGAACATAACTATGGCTACACCTTC.

V gene TRBV5-1 combines with J gene TRBJ1-3; 8 nucleotides agree with TRBD1. V dropped 7 bases and J dropped 0; count of bases not matched to a gene: 6. The CDR3 has 15 residues. Germline CDR1 is SGHRS and CDR2 is YFSETQ. CDR3 coding DNA: TGCGCCAGCTCAGGGACAGGTTCCTCTGGAAACACCATATATTTT. Protein sequence: CASSGTGSSGNTIYF.

The chain combines TRBV9 with TRBJ2-3, with TRBD2 matching 11 bases. Looked up from germline, CDR1 is SGDLS and CDR2 is YYNGEE. The junction had 8 bases not matched to a gene; V was cut back by 1 base and J by 4 bases. The CDR3 consists of 17 residues. The CDR3 loop is CASSVPIAGGPSDTQYF. The CDR3 DNA is TGTGCCAGCAGCGTACCTATAGCGGGGGGGCCCTCAGATACGCAGTATTTT.

This clone has only one observation. The chain is built from TRBV7-9 and TRBJ2-7; possible D gene TRBD2, 6 bases. CDR1 is SEHNR and CDR2 is FQNEAQ in the germline V gene (reference sequence). The CDR3 runs to 15 residues. Between the trimmed V and J ends, which lost 5 bases and 7 bases, there was a span of 21 bases. The CDR3 region has the DNA TGTGCCAGCAGCCTCCGGGACTCCGTCCGTCGGGAGCAGTACTTC. This codes for CASSLRDSVRREQYF. Looking up the rest from reference TRBV7-9 and TRBJ2-7 gives the full variable domain: DTGVSQNPRHKITKRGQNVTFRCDPISEHNRLYWYRQTLGQGPEFLTYFQNEAQLEKSRLLSDRFSAERPKGSFSTLEIQRTEQGDSAMYLCASSLRDSVRREQYFGPGTRLTVT.